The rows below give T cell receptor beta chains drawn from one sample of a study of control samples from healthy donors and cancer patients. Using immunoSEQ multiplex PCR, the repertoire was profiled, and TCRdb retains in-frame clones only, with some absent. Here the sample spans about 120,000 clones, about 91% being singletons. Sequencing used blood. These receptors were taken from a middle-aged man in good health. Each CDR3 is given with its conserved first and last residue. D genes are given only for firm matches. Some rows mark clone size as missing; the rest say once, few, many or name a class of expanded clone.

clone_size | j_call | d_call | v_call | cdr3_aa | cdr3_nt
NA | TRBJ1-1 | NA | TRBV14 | CASSPNVRSEAFF | TGTGCCAGCAGCCCCAACGTGCGAAGTGAAGCTTTCTTT
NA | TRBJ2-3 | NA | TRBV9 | CASSVEGNTDTQYF | TGTGCCAGCAGCGTAGAAGGGAACACAGATACGCAGTATTTT
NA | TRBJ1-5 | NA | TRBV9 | CASSVDGSNQPQHF | TGTGCCAGCAGCGTAGATGGGAGCAATCAGCCCCAGCATTTT
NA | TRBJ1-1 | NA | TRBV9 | CASSVAGRRNTEAFF | TGTGCCAGCAGCGTAGCTGGGCGCCGGAACACTGAAGCTTTCTTT
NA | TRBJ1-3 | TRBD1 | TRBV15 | CATSRQTGFIGNTIYF | TGTGCCACCAGCAGACAGACAGGGTTTATAGGAAACACCATATATTTT
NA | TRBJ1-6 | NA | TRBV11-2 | CASSLDPALGRGYNSPLHF | TGTGCCAGCAGCTTAGATCCGGCCCTAGGACGGGGGTATAATTCACCCCTCCACTTT
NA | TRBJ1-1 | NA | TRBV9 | CASSVEEGFEAFF | TGTGCCAGCAGCGTAGAAGAGGGGTTCGAAGCTTTCTTT
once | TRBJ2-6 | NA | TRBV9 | CASSHRPVDASGANVLTF | TGTGCCAGCAGCCACCGACCGGTAGACGCTTCTGGGGCCAACGTCCTGACTTTC
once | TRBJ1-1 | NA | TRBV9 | CASSVVQQNTEAFF | TGTGCCAGCAGCGTAGTACAGCAGAACACTGAAGCTTTCTTT
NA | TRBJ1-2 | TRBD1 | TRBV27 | CASSLFGDSIGLEGYTF | TGTGCCAGCAGTTTATTCGGGGACAGCATCGGATTAGAGGGCTACACCTTC
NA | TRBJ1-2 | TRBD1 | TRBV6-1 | CASSETGTGGLYGYTF | TGTGCCAGCAGCGAAACCGGGACAGGGGGCCTCTATGGCTACACCTTC
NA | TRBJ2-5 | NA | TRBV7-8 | CASSLPGLQETQYF | TGTGCCAGCAGCTTACCGGGACTGCAAGAGACCCAGTACTTC
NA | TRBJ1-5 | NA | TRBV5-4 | CASSHRESNQPQHF | TGTGCCAGCAGCCACAGGGAAAGCAATCAGCCCCAGCATTTT
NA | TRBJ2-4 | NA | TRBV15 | CATSRGGEKNIQYF | TGTGCCACCAGCAGAGGAGGGGAGAAAAACATTCAGTACTTC
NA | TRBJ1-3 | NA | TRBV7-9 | CASSTPRGRAGRNTIYF | TGTGCCAGCAGCACCCCGAGAGGGAGGGCAGGGAGAAACACCATATATTTT
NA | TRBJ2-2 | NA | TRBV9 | CASSVTVNTGELFF | TGTGCCAGCAGCGTCACGGTGAACACCGGGGAGCTGTTTTTT
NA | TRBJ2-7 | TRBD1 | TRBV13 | CASSLGLEGQGYEQYF | TGTGCCAGCAGCTTAGGCCTGGAGGGACAGGGTTACGAGCAGTACTTC
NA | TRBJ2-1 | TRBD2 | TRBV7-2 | CASSLAGSGVYNEQFF | TGTGCCAGCAGCCTAGCCGGTAGCGGGGTTTACAATGAGCAGTTCTTC
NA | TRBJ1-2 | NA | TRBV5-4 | CASSRGTTGANYGYTF | TGTGCCAGCAGCCGCGGGACAACGGGGGCTAACTATGGCTACACCTTC
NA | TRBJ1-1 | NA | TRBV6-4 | CASSDSLSTEAFF | TGTGCCAGCAGTGACTCCCTCTCCACTGAAGCTTTCTTT
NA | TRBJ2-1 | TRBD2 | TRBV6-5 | CASRLAGGPYNEQFF | TGTGCCAGCAGACTAGCGGGGGGGCCCTACAATGAGCAGTTCTTC
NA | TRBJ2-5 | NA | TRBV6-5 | CASSSESGQETQYF | TGTGCCAGCAGCTCAGAATCAGGCCAAGAGACCCAGTACTTC
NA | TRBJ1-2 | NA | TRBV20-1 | CSASLGSNYGYTF | TGCAGTGCTAGTCTGGGTTCTAACTATGGCTACACCTTC
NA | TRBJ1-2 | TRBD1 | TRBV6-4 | CASSDGQGGYGYTF | TGTGCCAGCAGTGACGGACAGGGCGGCTATGGCTACACCTTC
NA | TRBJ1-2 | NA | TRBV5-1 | CASSLEGRSDYTF | TGCGCCAGCAGCTTGGAGGGACGGAGTGACTACACCTTC
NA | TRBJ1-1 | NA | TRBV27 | CASSRTEKFEAFF | TGTGCCAGCAGTCGGACAGAGAAATTCGAAGCTTTCTTT
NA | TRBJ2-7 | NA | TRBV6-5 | CASSYSVGLSYEQYF | TGTGCCAGCAGTTACTCTGTGGGATTGTCCTACGAGCAGTACTTC
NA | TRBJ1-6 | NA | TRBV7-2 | CASSLGLLYNSPLHF | TGTGCCAGCAGCTTGGGGCTCCTCTATAATTCACCCCTCCACTTT
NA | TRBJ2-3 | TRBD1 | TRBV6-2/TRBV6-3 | CASSYQGARPYF | TGTGCCAGCAGTTACCAGGGGGCCCGGCCGTATTTT
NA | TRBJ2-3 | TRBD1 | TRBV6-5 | CASSDSQGAPDTQYF | TGTGCCAGCAGTGACTCACAGGGGGCCCCAGATACGCAGTATTTT
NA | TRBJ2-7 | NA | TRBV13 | CASSLARGGNEQYF | TGTGCCAGCAGCTTAGCCAGGGGGGGTAACGAGCAGTACTTC
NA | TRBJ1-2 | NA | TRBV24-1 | CATSEPGQPGGYTF | TGTGCCACCAGTGAACCTGGACAGCCAGGAGGCTACACCTTC
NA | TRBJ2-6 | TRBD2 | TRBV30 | CAWSGSSGGAGGANVLTF | TGTGCCTGGAGTGGGTCTAGCGGGGGGGCAGGTGGGGCCAACGTCCTGACTTTC
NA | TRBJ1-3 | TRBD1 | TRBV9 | CASSVTPGGSGNTIYF | TGTGCCAGCAGCGTAACCCCAGGGGGCTCTGGAAACACCATATATTTT
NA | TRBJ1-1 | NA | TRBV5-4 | CASSPGPADPEAFF | TGTGCCAGCAGCCCCGGCCCCGCTGATCCTGAAGCTTTCTTT
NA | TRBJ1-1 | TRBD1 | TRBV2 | CASSVTPGQGLGAFF | TGTGCCAGCAGTGTCACACCAGGACAGGGTTTAGGAGCTTTCTTT
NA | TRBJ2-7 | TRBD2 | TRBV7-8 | CASSLSSGGILSSYEQYF | TGTGCCAGCAGCTTAAGTAGCGGGGGTATCTTAAGCTCCTACGAGCAGTACTTC
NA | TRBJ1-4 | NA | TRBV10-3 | CAISESPGGGEKLFF | TGTGCCATCAGTGAGTCCCCCGGAGGGGGTGAAAAACTGTTTTTT
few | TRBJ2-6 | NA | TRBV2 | CASSENMAGANVLTF | TGTGCCAGCAGTGAAAATATGGCTGGGGCCAACGTCCTGACTTTC
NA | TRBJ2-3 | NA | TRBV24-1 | CATSDNPLGTDTQYF | TGTGCCACCAGTGATAACCCCCTCGGAACAGATACGCAGTATTTT
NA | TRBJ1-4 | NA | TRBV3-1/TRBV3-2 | CASSQRVINEKLFF | TGTGCCAGCAGCCAACGGGTCATTAATGAAAAACTGTTTTTT
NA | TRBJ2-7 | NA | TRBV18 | CASSLQDAYEQYF | TGTGCCAGCTCACTGCAAGATGCGTACGAGCAGTACTTC
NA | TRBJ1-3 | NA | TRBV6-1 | CASSDGRASGNTIYF | TGTGCCAGCAGTGACGGCAGGGCCTCTGGAAACACCATATATTTT
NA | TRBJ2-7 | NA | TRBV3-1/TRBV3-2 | CASSQVRGYEQYF | TGTGCCAGCAGCCAAGTTCGTGGCTACGAGCAGTACTTC
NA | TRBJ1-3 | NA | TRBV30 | CAWSRVSGNTIYF | TGTGCCTGGAGTCGAGTCTCTGGAAACACCATATATTTT
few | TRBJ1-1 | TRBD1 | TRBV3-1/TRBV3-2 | CASSPFRDRVLKAFF | TGTGCCAGCAGCCCCTTTCGGGACAGGGTGTTGAAAGCTTTCTTT
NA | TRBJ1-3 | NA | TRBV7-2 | CASSQRTASVSGNTIYF | TGTGCCAGCAGCCAGAGGACAGCGTCCGTCTCTGGAAACACCATATATTTT
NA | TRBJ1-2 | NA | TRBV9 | CASSVEEGGSYGYTF | TGTGCCAGCAGCGTAGAGGAGGGAGGGAGCTATGGCTACACCTTC
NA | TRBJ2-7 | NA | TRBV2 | CASGAGPYEQYF | TGTGCCAGCGGGGCGGGCCCCTACGAGCAGTACTTC
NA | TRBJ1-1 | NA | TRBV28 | CASSDSRTEAFF | TGTGCCAGCAGCGACAGTCGCACTGAAGCTTTCTTT
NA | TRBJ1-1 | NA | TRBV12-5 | CASGLVLGGASLNTEAFF | TGTGCTAGTGGTTTGGTATTGGGGGGCGCATCCTTGAACACTGAAGCTTTCTTT
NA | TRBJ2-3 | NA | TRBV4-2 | CASSQEIAGAYTDTQYF | TGTGCCAGCAGCCAAGAAATCGCGGGGGCCTACACAGATACGCAGTATTTT
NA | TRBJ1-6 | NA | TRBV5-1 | CASSLDPLGGGPGSPLHF | TGCGCCAGCAGCTTGGATCCCCTTGGGGGGGGGCCCGGTTCACCCCTCCACTTT
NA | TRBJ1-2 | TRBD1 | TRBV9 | CASSVEGGRYGYTF | TGTGCCAGCAGCGTAGAAGGGGGCAGATATGGCTACACCTTC